Sequencing of this TCR beta chain was carried out in a study of T cell repertoires in cytomegalovirus infection (dated by TCRdb to the late 2010s). Regarding the research as a whole: Because public TCR beta signatures pointed to carriage of CMV infection together with the matching HLA type, the HLA type of each donor mattered for the analysis. Study-level results and caveats: The ex vivo response was dominated by HLA-C-restricted CMV-specific TCR beta clonotypes, and the single most frequent clonotype in two of eight donors was supplied by these HLA-C-restricted clonotypes. Cumulative frequency of public TCR beta family members discriminated carriers of CMV infection plus the relevant HLA type in this cohort and an independent approximately 340-donor cohort.

Instrument on record: Illumina HiSeq 1500. TCRdb passed the public sequencing reads through fastp at Q25 and MiXCR, retaining productive beta sequences. Duplicate CDR3 protein sequences are folded into a single record with the most common DNA and genes. Counted in this sample were 200,000 to 300,000 distinct CDR3 sequences; roughly 9.1% of them appeared once. Roughly 15% of the sample is in the top ten clones. On this clonotype: It has no known antigen specificity. No much larger clone is present one base from it, and per-base qualities are unavailable.

Sequencing was carried out using PBMCs. This TCR came from a human donor in good health (CMV status not recorded). Some clones in this sample may be carry-over from other donors' samples.

DNA sequence: TGTGCCAGCTCCCGCGGAACCTCTGGGGCCAACGTCCTGACTTTC. Its amino acids are CASSRGTSGANVLTF. The rearrangement joined TRBV12-3 or TRBV12-4 to TRBJ2-6; the D gene remains uncertain. V and J lose 8 bases and 0 bases, and a span of 11 bases separates them. Including the terminal cysteine and phenylalanine, the CDR3 comprises 15 residues. The sequence is cut down to CDR3 DNA, 45 bases in frame from base 1.